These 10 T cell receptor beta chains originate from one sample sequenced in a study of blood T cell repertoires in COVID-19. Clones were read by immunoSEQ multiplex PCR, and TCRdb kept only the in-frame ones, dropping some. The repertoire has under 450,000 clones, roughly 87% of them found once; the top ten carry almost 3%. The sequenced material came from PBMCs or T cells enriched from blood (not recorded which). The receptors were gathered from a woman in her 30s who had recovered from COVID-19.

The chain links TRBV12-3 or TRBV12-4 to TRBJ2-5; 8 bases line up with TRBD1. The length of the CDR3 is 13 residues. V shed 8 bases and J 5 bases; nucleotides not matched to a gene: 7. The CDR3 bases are TGTGCCAGCTCACAGACAGGGGCGGAGACCCAGTACTTC. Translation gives CASSQTGAETQYF.

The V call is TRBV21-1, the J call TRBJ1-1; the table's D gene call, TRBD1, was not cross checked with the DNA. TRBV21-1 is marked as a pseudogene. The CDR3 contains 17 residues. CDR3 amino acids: CASKTGTGRYMNTEAFF. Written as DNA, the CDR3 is TGTGCCAGCAAGACCGGGACAGGGAGATATATGAACACTGAAGCTTTCTTT.

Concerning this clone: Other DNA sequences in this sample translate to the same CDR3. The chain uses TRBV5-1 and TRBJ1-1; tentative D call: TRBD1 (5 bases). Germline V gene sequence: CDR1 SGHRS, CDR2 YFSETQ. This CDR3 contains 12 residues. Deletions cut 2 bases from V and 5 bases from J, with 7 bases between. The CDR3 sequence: CASSFRGTEAFF. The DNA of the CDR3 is TGCGCCAGCAGCTTTAGGGGAACTGAAGCTTTCTTT.

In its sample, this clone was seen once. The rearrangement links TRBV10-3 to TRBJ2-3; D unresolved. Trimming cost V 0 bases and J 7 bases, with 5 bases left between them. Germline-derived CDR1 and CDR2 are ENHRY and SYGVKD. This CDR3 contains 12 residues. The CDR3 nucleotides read TGTGCCATCAGTGAGTCCCCCTATACGCAGTATTTT. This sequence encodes CAISESPYTQYF.

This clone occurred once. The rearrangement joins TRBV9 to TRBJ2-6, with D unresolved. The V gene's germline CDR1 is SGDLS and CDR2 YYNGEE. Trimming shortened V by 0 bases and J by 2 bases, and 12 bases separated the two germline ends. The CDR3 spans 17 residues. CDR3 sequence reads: CASSVGSRVAGANVLTF. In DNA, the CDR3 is TGTGCCAGCAGCGTAGGTAGTAGAGTCGCTGGGGCCAACGTCCTGACTTTC.

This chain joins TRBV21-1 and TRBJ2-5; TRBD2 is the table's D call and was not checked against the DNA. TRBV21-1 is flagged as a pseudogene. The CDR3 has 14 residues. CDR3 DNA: TGTGCCAGCAGCAAAGCCAAGATGAGAGAGACCCAGTACTTC. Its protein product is CASSKAKMRETQYF.

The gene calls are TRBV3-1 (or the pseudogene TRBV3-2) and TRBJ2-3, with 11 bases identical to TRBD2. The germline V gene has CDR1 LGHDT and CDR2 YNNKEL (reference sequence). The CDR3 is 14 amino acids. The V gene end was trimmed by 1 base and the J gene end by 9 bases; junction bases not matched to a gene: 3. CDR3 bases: TGTGCCAGCAGCCAAGCCCTAGCGGGGGGCACGCAGTATTTT. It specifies CASSQALAGGTQYF.

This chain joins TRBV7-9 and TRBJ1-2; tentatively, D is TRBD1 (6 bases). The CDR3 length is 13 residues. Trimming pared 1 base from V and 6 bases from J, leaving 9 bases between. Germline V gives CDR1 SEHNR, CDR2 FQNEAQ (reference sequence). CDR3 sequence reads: CASSLGQVDGYTF. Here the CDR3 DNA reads TGTGCCAGCAGCTTAGGACAGGTAGATGGCTACACCTTC.

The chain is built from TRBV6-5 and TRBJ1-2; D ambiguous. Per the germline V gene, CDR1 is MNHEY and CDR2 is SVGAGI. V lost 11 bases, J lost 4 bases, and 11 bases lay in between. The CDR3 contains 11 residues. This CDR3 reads CAAGPSYGYTF. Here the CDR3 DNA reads TGTGCCGCGGGTCCTAGCTATGGCTACACCTTC.

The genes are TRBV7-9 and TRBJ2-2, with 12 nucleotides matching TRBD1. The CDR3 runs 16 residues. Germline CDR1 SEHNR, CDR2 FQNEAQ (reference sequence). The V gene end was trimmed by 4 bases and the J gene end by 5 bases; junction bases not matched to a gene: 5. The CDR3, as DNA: TGTGCCAGCAGCTCGGGACAGGGGGCTCTTACCGGGGAGCTGTTTTTT. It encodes CASSSGQGALTGELFF.